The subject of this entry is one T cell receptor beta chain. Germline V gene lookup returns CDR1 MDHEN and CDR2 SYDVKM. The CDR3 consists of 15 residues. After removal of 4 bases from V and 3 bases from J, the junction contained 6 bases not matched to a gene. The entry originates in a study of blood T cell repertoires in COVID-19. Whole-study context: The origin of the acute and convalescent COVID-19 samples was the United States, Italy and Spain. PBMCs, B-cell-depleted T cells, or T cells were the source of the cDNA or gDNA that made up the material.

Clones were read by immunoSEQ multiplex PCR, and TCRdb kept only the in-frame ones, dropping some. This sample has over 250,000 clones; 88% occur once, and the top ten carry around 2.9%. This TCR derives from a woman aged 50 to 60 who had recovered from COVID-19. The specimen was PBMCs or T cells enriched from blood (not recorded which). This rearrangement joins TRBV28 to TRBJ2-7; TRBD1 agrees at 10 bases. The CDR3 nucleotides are TGTGCCAGCAGTTCGACAGGGGGCATCGGCTACGAGCAGTACTTC. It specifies CASSSTGGIGYEQYF.